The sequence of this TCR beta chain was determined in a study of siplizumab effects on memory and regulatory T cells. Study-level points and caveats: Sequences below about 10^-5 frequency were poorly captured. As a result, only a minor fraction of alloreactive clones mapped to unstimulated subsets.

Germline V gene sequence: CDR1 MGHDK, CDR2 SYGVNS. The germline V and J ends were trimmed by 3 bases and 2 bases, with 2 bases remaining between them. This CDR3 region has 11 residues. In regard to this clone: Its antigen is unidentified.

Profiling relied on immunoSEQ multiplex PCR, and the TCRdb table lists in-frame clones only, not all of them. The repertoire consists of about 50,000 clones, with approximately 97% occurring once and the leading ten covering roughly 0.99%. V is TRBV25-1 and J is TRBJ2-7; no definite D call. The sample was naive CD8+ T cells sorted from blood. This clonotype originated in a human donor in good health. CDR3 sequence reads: CASSDPYEQYF. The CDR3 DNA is TGTGCCAGCAGTGATCCCTACGAGCAGTACTTC.